What follows describes a single T cell receptor (beta chain). Its antigen is not known. The sample comes from a study of T cell responses to AZD1222 COVID-19 vaccine. General observations from the study: With dominance at 160-218 and 743-854, vaccine-associated CD4 TCRs spanned spike.

The protocol was immunoSEQ multiplex PCR, while the TCRdb copy is restricted to in-frame clones and leaves out a portion. The sample consists of fewer than 130,000 clones, around 94% of them appearing once. The CDR3 spans 13 residues. V lost 2 bases and J lost 8, with 12 bases in between. Germline loops: CDR1 SGHVS, CDR2 FQNEAQ. This TCR was recovered from an adult in good health. The material sequenced was peripheral blood, taken on day 0 of AZD1222 vaccination. This chain connects TRBV7-8 to TRBJ1-2, with unresolved D. The CDR3 spells CASSLRRVTGYTF. DNA for the CDR3: TGTGCCAGCAGCTTACGGCGGGTAACAGGCTACACCTTC. The complete variable domain, with remaining parts taken from reference TRBV7-8 and TRBJ1-2, reads GAGVSQSPRYKVAKRGQDVALRCDPISGHVSLFWYQQALGQGPEFLTYFQNEAQLDKSGLPSDRFFAERPEGSVSTLKIQRTQQEDSAVYLCASSLRRVTGYTFGSGTRLTVV.